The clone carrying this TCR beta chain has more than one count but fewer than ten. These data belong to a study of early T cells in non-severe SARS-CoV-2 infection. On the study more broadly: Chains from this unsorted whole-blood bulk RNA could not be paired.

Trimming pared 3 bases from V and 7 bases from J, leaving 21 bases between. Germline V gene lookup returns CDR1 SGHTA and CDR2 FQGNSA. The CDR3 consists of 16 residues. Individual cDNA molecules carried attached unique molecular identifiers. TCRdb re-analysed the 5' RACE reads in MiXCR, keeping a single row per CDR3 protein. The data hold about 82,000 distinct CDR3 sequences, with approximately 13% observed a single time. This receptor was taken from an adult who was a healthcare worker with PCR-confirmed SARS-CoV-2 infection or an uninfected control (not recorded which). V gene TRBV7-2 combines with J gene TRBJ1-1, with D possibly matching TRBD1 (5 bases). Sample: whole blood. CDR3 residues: CASSFIVAGGSFEAFF. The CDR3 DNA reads TGTGCCAGCAGCTTTATCGTTGCGGGGGGATCCTTTGAAGCTTTCTTT.